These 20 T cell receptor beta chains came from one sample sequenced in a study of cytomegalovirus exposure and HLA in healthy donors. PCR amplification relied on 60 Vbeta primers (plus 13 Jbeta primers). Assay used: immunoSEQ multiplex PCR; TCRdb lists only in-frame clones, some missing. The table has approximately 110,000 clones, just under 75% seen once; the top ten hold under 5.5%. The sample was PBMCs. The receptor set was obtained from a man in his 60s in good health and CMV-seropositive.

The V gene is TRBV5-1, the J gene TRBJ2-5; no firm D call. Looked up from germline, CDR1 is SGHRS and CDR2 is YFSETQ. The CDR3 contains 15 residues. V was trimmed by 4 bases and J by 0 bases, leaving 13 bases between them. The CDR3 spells CASSPGPRYQETQYF. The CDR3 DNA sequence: TGCGCCAGCAGCCCAGGCCCAAGGTACCAAGAGACCCAGTACTTC. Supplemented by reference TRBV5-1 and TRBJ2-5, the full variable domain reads KAGVTQTPRYLIKTRGQQVTLSCSPISGHRSVSWYQQTPGQGLQFLFEYFSETQRNKGNFPGRFSGRQFSNSRSEMNVSTLELGDSALYLCASSPGPRYQETQYFGPGTRLLVL.

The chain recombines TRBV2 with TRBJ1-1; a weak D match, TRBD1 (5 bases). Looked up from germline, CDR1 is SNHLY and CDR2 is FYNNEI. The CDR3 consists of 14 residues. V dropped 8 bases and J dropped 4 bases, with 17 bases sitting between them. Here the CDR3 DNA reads TGTGCCAGCGGGCCCCTTCGGGGGGTCACTGAAGCTTTCTTT. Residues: CASGPLRGVTEAFF. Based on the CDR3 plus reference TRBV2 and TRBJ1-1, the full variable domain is EPEVTQTPSHQVTQMGQEVILRCVPISNHLYFYWYRQILGQKVEFLVSFYNNEISEKSEIFDDQFSVERPDGSNFTLKIRSTKLEDSAMYFCASGPLRGVTEAFFGQGTRLTVV.

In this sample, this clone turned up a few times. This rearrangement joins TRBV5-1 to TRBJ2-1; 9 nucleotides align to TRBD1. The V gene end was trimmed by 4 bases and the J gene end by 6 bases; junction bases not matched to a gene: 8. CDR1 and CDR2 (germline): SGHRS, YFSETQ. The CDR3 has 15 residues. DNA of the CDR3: TGCGCCAGCAGCGACCGACAGGGGGGGCCCAATGAGCAGTTCTTC. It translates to CASSDRQGGPNEQFF.

The CDR3 DNA follows: TGTGCCAGCAGCCCAATATCGATGACACGACCCCTCCACTTT. Amino acid sequence: CASSPISMTRPLHF. The J gene is TRBJ1-6, the V gene TRBV11-2; D not resolved. Looked up from germline, CDR1 is SGHAT and CDR2 is FQNNGV. Trimming removed 5 bases at V and 12 bases at J, with 17 bases between. There are 14 residues in the CDR3.

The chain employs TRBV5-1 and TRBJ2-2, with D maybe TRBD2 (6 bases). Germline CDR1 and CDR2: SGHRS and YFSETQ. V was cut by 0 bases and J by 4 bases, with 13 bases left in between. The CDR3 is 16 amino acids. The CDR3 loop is CASSLAYPGGTGELFF. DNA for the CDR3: TGCGCCAGCAGCTTGGCCTATCCCGGGGGCACCGGGGAGCTGTTTTTT.

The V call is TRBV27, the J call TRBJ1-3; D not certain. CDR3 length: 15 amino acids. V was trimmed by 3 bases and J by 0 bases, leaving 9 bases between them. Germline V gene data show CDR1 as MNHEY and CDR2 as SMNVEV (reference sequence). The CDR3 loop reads CASSFRGNSGNTIYF. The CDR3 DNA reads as TGTGCCAGCAGTTTTCGAGGGAACTCTGGAAACACCATATATTTT.

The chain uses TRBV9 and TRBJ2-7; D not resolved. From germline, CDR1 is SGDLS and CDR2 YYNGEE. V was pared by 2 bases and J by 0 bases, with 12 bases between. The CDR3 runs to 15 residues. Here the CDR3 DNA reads TGTGCCAGCAGCGTCAACACGAAAAGCTCCTACGAGCAGTACTTC. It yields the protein CASSVNTKSSYEQYF.

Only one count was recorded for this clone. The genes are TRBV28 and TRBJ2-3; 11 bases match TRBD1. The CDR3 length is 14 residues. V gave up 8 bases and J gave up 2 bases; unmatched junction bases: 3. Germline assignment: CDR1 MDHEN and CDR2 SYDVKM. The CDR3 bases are TGTGCCAGCCGGGACAGGGGGAACACAGATACGCAGTATTTT. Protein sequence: CASRDRGNTDTQYF. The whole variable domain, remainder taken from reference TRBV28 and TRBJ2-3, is DVKVTQSSRYLVKRTGEKVFLECVQDMDHENMFWYRQDPGLGLRLIYFSYDVKMKEKGDIPEGYSVSREKKERFSLILESASTNQTSMYLCASRDRGNTDTQYFGPGTRLTVL.

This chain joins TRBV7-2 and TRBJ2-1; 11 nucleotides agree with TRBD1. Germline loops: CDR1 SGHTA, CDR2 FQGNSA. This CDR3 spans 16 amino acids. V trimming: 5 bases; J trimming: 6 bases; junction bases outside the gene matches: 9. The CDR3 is CASSRLGQGVRNEQFF. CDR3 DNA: TGTGCCAGCAGCCGACTGGGACAGGGGGTCCGCAATGAGCAGTTCTTC.

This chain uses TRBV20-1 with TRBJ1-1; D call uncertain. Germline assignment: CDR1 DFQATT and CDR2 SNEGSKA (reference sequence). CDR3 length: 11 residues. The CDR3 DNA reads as TGCAGATTCCAAGGAGGGACTGAAGCTTTCTTT. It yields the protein CRFQGGTEAFF.

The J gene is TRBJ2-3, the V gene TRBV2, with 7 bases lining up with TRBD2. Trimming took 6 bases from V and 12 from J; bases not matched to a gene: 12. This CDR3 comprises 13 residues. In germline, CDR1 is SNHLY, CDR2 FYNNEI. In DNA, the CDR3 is TGTGCCAGCAGCGGGGAGGGGACCCTCCCCCAGTATTTT. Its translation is CASSGEGTLPQYF.

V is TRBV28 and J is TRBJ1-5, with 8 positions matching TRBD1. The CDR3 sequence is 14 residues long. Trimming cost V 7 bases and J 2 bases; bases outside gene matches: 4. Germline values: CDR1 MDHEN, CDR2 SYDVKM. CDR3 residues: CASKQGAGNQPQHF. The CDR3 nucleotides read TGTGCCAGCAAGCAGGGGGCGGGCAATCAGCCCCAGCATTTT.

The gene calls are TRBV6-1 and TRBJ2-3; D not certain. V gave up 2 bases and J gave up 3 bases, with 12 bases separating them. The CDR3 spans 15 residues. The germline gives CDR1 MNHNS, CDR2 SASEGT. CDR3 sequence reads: CASSERLSQTDTQYF. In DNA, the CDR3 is TGTGCCAGCAGTGAACGGTTGTCCCAAACAGATACGCAGTATTTT.

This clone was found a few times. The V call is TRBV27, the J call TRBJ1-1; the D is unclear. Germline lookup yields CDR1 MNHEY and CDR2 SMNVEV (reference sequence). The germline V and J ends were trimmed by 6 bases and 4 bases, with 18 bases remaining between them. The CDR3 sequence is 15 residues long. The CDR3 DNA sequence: TGTGCCAGCAGGGCGGACGGCGGGTTGAGCACTGAAGCTTTCTTT. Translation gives CASRADGGLSTEAFF.

CDR3 protein: CASSLAGEGKLFF. The DNA of the CDR3 is TGCGCCAGCAGCTTGGCCGGGGAGGGGAAACTGTTTTTT. The chain carries TRBV5-1 and TRBJ1-4; TRBD1 is a possible D gene (5 bases). Germline V lookup: CDR1 SGHRS, CDR2 YFSETQ. V was clipped by 0 bases and J by 11 bases, with 11 bases between them. CDR3 length equals 13 residues.

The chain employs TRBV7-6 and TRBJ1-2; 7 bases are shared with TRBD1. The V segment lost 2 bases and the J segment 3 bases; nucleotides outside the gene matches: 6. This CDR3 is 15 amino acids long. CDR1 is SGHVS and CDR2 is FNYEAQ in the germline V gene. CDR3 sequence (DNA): TGTGCCAGCAGCTTACGGGGTGGGACAGACTATGGCTACACCTTC. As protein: CASSLRGGTDYGYTF. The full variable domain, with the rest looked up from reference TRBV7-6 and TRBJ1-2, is GAGVSQSPRYKVTKRGQDVALRCDPISGHVSLYWYRQALGQGPEFLTYFNYEAQQDKSGLPNDRFSAERPEGSISTLTIQRTEQRDSAMYRCASSLRGGTDYGYTFGSGTRLTVV.

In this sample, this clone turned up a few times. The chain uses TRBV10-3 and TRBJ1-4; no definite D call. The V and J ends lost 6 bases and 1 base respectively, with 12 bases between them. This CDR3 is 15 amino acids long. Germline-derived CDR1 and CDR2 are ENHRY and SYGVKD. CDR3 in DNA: TGTGCCATCAGCCCACGGGTGGGAACTAATGAAAAACTGTTTTTT. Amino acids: CAISPRVGTNEKLFF.

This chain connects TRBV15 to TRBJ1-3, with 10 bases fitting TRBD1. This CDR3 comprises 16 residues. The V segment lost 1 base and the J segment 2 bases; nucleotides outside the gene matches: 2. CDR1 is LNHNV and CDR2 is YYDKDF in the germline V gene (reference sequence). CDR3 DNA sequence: TGTGCCACCAGCAGAGGACAGGGGGCGCCTGGAAACACCATATATTTT. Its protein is CATSRGQGAPGNTIYF.

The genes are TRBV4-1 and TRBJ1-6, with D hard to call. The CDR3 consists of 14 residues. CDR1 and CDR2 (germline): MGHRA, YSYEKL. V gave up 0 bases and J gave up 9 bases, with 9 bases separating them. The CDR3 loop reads CASSQEGGGSPLHF. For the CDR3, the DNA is TGCGCCAGCAGCCAAGAAGGAGGCGGTTCACCCCTCCACTTT.

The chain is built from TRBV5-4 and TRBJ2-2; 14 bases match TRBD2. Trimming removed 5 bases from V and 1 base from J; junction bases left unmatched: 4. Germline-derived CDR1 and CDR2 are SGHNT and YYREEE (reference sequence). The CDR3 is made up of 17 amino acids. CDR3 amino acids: CASRTGTSGGNTGELFF. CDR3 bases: TGTGCCAGCAGAACCGGGACTAGCGGGGGGAACACCGGGGAGCTGTTTTTT.